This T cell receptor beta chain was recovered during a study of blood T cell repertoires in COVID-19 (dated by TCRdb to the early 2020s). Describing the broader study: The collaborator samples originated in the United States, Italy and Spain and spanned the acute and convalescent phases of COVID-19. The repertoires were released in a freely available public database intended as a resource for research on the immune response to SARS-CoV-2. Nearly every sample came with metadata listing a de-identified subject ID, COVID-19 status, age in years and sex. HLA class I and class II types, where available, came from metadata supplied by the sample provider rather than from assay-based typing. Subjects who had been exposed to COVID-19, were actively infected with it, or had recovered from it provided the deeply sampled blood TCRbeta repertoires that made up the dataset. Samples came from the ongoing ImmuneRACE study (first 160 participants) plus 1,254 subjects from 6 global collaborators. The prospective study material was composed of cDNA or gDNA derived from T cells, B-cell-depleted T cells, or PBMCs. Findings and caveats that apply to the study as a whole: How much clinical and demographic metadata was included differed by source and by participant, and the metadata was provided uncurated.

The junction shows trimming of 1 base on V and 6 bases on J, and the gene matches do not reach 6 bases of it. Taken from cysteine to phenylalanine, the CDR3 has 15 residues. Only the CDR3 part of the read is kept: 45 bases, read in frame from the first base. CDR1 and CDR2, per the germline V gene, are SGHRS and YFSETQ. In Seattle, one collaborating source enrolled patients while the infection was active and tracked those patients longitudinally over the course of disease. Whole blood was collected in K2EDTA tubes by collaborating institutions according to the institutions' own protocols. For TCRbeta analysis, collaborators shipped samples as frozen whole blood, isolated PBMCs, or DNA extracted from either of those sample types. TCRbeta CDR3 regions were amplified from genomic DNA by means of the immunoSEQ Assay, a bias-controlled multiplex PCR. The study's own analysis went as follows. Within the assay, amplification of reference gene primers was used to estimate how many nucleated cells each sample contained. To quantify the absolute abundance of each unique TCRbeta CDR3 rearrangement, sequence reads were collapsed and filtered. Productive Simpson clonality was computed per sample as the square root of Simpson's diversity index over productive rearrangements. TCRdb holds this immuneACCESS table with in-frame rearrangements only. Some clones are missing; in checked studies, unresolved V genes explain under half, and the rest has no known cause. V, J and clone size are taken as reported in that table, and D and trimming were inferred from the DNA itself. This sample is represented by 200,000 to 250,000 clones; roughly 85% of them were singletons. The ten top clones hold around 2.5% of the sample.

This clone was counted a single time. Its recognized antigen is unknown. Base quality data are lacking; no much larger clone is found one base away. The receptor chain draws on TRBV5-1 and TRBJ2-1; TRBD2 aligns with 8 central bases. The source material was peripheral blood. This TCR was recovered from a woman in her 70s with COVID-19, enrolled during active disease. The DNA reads TGCGCCAGCAGCTTGTACGAGACTAGCGTCAATGAGCAGTTCTTC. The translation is CASSLYETSVNEQFF.